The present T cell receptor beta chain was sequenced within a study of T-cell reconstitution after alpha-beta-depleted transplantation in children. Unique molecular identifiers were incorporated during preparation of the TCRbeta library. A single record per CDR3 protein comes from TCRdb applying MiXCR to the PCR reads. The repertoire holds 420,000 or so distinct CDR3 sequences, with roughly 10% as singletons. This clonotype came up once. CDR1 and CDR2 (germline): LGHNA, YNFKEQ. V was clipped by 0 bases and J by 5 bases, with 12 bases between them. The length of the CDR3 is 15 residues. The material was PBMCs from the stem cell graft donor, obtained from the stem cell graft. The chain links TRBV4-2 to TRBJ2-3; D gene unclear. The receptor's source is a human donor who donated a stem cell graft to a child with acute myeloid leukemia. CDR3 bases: TGTGCCAGCAGCCAAGAAGGGTTGTCGCAAGATACGCAGTATTTT. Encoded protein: CASSQEGLSQDTQYF.